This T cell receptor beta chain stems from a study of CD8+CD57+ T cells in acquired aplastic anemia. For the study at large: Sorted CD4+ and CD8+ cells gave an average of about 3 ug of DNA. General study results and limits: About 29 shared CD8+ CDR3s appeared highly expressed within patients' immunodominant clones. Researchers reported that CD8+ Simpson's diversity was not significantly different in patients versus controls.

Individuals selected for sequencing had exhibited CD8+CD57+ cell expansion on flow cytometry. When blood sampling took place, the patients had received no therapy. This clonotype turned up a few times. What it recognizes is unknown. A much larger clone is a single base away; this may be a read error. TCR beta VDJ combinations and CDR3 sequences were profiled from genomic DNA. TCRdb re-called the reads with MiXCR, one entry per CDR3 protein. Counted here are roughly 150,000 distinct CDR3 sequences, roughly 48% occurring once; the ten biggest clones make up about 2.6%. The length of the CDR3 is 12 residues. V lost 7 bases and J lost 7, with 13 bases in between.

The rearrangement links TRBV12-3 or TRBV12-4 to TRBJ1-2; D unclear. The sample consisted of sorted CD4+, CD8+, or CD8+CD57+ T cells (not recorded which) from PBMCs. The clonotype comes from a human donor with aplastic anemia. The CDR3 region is CASNFRRAGYTF. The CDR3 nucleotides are TGTGCCAGCAATTTTAGAAGGGCTGGCTACACCTTC.